Listed here is a single T cell receptor (beta chain). No antigen is known for it. H&E slides confirmed each diagnosis, reviewed by two pathologists independently. The data stem from a study of immune evolution from preneoplasia to lung adenocarcinoma. Across the whole study: HLA loss of heterozygosity: 5.5% to 8.5% AIS, more than 14% MIA, about 35% ADC, none AAH.

Whole-study findings and limits: Highest clonality occurred in KRAS-mutant, not EGFR-mutant or double wild-type, nodules.

Germline V CDR1 and CDR2: LNHDA, SQIVND (reference sequence). The ends were cut back, 3 bases at V and 8 bases at J, with 7 bases in the middle. The CDR3 consists of 12 residues. Sequenced by immunoSEQ multiplex PCR; TCRdb stores in-frame clones only, minus some. The sample includes roughly 28,000 clones, just under 75% seen only once; the top ten take under 7%. The TCR was taken from a person in their sixties with invasive lung adenocarcinoma. Some clones in this sample may be carry-over from other donors' samples. The sequenced sample was FFPE invasive lung adenocarcinoma tissue. The chain uses TRBV19 and TRBJ1-4, with a possible D match to TRBD1 (6 bases). In DNA, the CDR3 is TGTGCCAGTAGTATGCAGGGGGAAAAACTGTTTTTT. Translation: CASSMQGEKLFF.